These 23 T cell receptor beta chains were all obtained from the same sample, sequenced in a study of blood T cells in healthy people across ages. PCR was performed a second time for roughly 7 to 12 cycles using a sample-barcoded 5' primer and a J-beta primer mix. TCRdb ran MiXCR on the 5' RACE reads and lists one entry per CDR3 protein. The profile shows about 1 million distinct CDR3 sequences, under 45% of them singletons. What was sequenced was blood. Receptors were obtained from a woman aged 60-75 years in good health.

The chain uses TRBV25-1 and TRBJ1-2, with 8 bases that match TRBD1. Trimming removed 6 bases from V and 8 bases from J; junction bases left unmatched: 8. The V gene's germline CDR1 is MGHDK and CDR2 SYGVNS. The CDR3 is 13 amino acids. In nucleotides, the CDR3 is TGTGCCAGCAGCACAGGGGGTTCGAGCGGCTACACCTTC. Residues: CASSTGGSSGYTF.

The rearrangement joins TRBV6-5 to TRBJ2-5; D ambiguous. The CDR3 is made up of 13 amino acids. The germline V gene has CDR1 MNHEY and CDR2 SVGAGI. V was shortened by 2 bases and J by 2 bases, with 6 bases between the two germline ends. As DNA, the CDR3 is TGTGCCAGCAGTTACCTGCGACAAGAGACCCAGTACTTC. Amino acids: CASSYLRQETQYF.

The CDR3 DNA sequence: TGTGCCACCAGTGATTTGAAACTCCCCAATGAGCAGTTCTTC. Protein: CATSDLKLPNEQFF. The chain uses TRBV24-1 and TRBJ2-1, with D unclear. Germline V gene lookup returns CDR1 KGHDR and CDR2 SFDVKD. The CDR3 consists of 14 residues. Trimming took off 0 bases at V and 6 bases at J, with 8 bases between the two ends.

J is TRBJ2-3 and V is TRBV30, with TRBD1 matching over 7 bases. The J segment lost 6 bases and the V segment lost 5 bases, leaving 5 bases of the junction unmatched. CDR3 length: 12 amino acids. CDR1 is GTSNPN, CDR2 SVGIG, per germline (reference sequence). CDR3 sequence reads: CAWGQAIDTQYF. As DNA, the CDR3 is TGTGCCTGGGGACAGGCCATTGATACGCAGTATTTT.

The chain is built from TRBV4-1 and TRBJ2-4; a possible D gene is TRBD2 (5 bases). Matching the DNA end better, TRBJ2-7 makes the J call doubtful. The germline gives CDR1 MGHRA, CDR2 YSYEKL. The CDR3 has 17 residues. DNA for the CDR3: TGCGCCAGCAGCCAAGTGGACTTCCTCGGCTCCTACTACGAGCAGTACTTC. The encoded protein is CASSQVDFLGSYYEQYF.

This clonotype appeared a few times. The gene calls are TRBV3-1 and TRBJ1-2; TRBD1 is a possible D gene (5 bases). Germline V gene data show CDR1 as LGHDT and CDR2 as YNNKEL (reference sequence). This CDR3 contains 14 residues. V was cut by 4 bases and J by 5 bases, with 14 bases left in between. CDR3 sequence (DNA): TGTGCCAGCAGCCCGGAGACGACAGTATATGGCTACACCTTC. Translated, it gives CASSPETTVYGYTF.

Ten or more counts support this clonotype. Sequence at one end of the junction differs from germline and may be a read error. CDR3 coding DNA: TGTGCCAGCAGCTTGGACTCTGGGGCCAACGTCCTGACTTTC. Amino acid sequence: CASSLDSGANVLTF. The V call is TRBV5-1, the J call TRBJ2-6, with unresolved D. Per the germline V gene, CDR1 is SGHRS and CDR2 is YFSETQ. CDR3 length: 14 amino acids.

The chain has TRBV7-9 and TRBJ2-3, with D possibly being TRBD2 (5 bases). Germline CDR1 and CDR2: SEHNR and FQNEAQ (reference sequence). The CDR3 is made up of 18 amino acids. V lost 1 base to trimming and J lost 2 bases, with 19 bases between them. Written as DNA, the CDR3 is TGTGCCAGCAGCTTAGGAAGTAGGGCGGGTCGAACCACAGATACGCAGTATTTT. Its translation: CASSLGSRAGRTTDTQYF.

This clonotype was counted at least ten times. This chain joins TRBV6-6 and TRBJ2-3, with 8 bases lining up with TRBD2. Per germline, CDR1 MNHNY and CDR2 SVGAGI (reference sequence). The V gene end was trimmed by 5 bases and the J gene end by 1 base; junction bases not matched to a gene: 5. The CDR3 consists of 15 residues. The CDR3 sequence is CASSLPTSGTDTQYF. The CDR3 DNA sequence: TGTGCCAGCAGTCTCCCGACTAGCGGCACAGATACGCAGTATTTT.

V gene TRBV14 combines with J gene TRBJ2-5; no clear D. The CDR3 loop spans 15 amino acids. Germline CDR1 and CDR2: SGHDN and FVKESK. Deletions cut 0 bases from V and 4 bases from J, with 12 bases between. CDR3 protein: CASSQDMAASETQYF. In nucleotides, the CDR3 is TGTGCCAGCAGCCAAGATATGGCAGCCTCAGAGACCCAGTACTTC.

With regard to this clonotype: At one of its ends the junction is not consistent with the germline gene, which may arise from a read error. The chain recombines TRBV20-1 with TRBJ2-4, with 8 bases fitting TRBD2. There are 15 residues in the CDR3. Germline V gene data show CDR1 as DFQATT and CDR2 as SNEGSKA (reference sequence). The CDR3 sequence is CGARIAGLAKNIQYF. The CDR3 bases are TGCGGTGCTAGGATAGCGGGATTAGCCAAAAACATTCAGTACTTC.

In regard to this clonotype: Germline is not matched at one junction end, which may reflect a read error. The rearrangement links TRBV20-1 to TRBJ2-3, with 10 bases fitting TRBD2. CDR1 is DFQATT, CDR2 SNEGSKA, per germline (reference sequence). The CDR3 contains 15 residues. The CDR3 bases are TGCAGTGCAGCGGGAGGGCCCTCAGGCACAGATACGCGGTATTTT. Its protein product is CSAAGGPSGTDTRYF.

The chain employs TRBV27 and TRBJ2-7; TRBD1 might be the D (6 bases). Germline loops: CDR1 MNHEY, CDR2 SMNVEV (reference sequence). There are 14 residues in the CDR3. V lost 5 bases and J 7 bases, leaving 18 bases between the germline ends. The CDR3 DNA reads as TGTGCCAGCAGTCCTGGACAGAATAATGGGGAGCAGTACTTC. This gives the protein CASSPGQNNGEQYF.

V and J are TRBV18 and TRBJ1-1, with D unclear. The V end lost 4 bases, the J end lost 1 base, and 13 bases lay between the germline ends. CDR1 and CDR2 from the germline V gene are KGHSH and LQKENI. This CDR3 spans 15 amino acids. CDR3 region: CASSLSSVRNTEAFF. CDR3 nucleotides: TGTGCCAGCTCACTTAGTAGTGTCCGGAACACTGAAGCTTTCTTT. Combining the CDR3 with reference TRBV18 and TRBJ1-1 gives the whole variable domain NAGVMQNPRHLVRRRGQEARLRCSPMKGHSHVYWYRQLPEEGLKFMVYLQKENIIDESGMPKERFSAEFPKEGPSILRIQQVVRGDSAAYFCASSLSSVRNTEAFFGQGTRLTVV.

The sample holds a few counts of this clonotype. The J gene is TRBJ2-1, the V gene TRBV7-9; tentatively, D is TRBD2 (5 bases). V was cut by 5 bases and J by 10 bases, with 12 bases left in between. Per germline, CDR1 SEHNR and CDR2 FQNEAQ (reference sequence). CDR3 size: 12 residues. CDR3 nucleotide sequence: TGTGCCAGCAGCCCCGGGATCAGCGAGCAGTTCTTC. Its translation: CASSPGISEQFF. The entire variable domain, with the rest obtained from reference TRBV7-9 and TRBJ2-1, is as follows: DTGVSQNPRHKITKRGQNVTFRCDPISEHNRLYWYRQTLGQGPEFLTYFQNEAQLEKSRLLSDRFSAERPKGSFSTLEIQRTEQGDSAMYLCASSPGISEQFFGPGTRLTVL.

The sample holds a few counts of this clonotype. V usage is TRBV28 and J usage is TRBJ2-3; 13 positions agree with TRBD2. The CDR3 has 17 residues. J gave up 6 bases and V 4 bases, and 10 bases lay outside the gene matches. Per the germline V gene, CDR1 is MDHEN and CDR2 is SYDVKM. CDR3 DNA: TGTGCCAGCAGTTCCGACGGACTAGCGGGAGTGGGGGATACGCAGTATTTT. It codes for CASSSDGLAGVGDTQYF.

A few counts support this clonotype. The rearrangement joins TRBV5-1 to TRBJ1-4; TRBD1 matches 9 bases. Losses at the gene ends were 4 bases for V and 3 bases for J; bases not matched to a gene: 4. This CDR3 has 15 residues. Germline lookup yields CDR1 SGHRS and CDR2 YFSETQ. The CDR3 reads CASSVQGAPNEKLFF. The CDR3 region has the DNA TGCGCCAGCAGCGTACAGGGGGCTCCTAATGAAAAACTGTTTTTT.

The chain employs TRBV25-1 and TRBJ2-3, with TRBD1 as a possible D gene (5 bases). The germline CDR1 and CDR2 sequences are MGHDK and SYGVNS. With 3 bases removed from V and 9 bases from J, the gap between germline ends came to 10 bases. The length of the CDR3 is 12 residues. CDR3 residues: CASSESRGTQYF. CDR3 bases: TGTGCCAGCAGTGAGTCAAGGGGAACGCAGTATTTT.

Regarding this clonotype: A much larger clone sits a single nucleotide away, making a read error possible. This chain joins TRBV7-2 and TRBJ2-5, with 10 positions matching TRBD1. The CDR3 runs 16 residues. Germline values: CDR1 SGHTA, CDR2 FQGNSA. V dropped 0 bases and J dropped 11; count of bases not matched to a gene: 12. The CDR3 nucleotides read TGTGCCAGCAGCTTAGCGCCAGGACAGGGGGGCAATGAGCAGTACTTC. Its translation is CASSLAPGQGGNEQYF.

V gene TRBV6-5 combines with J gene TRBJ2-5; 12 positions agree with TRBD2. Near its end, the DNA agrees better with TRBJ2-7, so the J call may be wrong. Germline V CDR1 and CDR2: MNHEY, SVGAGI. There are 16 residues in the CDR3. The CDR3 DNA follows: TGTGCCAGCAGTTACTCGATGACTAGCGGGAGTTACGAGCAGTACTTC. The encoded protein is CASSYSMTSGSYEQYF.

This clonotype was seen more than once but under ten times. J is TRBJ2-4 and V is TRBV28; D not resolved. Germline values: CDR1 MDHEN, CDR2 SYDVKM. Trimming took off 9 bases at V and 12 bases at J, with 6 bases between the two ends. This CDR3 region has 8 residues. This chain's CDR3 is CASMDQYF. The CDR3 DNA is TGTGCCAGTATGGATCAGTACTTC.

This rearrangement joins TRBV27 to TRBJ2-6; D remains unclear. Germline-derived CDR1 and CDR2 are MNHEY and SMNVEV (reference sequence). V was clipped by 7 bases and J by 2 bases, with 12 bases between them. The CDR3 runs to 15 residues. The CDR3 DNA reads TGTGCCAGCAAATTATTACAAACTGGGGCCAACGTCCTGACTTTC. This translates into CASKLLQTGANVLTF.

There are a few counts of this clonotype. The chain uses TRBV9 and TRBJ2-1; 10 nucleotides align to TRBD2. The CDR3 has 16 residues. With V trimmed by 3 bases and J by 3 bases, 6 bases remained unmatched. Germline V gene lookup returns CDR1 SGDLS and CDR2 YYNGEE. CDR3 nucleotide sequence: TGTGCCAGCAGCGCTACCGGACTAGCGGACTACAATGAGCAGTTCTTC. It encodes CASSATGLADYNEQFF.